What follows are 25 T cell receptor beta chains derived from one specimen sequenced in a study of T cell repertoires in cytomegalovirus infection. TCRdb itself ran the reads through MiXCR, one entry per CDR3 protein. The table shows about 770,000 distinct CDR3 sequences, with around 29% occurring only once. No antigen is known for these receptors. Sequenced material: cultured CD8+ T cells from PBMCs, taken from culture after CMV antigen stimulation. The receptors were gathered from a human donor in good health (CMV status not recorded). Some clones in this sample may be carry-over from other donors' samples.

The V gene is TRBV7-9, the J gene TRBJ1-4; D possibly corresponds to TRBD1 (5 bases). Germline V CDR1 and CDR2: SEHNR, FQNEAQ (reference sequence). The CDR3 runs 15 residues. The V end was cut by 5 bases, the J end by 5 bases, with 15 bases between. CDR3 residues: CASSPGEGRNEKLFF. The DNA of the CDR3 is TGTGCCAGCAGCCCGGGGGAGGGCCGAAATGAAAAACTGTTTTTT.

This clonotype was seen repeatedly, ten times or more. The V and J genes are TRBV15 and TRBJ1-5, with TRBD1 matching over 7 bases. CDR1 and CDR2 from the germline V gene are LNHNV and YYDKDF (reference sequence). This CDR3 spans 15 amino acids. The ends lost 0 bases at V and 3 bases at J; junction bases unmatched: 2. CDR3 nucleotide sequence: TGTGCCACCAGCAGAGACAGGGGGTTCAATCAGCCCCAGCATTTT. This codes for CATSRDRGFNQPQHF.

The rearrangement joins TRBV4-2 to TRBJ2-7, with D perhaps matching TRBD2 (5 bases). The CDR3 runs to 14 residues. Trimming removed 4 bases at V and 3 bases at J, with 13 bases between. The germline CDR1 and CDR2 sequences are LGHNA and YNFKEQ. The CDR3 loop is CASSPEVGGYEQYV. The CDR3 DNA follows: TGTGCCAGCAGCCCGGAGGTCGGCGGCTACGAGCAGTACGTC.

The chain employs TRBV7-9 and TRBJ1-2; D is uncertain. Trimming shortened V by 2 bases and J by 4 bases, and 17 bases separated the two germline ends. Germline V gene data show CDR1 as SEHNR and CDR2 as FQNEAQ (reference sequence). This CDR3 has 16 residues. CDR3 sequence (DNA): TGTGCCAGCAGCTTACTGACGGACCCTGGGCTCTATGGCTACACCTTC. It yields the protein CASSLLTDPGLYGYTF.

This clonotype appeared a few times. V is TRBV7-6 and J is TRBJ2-5; TRBD1 agrees at 8 bases. Germline V gene sequence: CDR1 SGHVS, CDR2 FNYEAQ. This CDR3 is built from 17 residues. The V segment lost 2 bases and the J segment 5 bases; nucleotides outside the gene matches: 13. CDR3 sequence reads: CASSLLFPDRGGETQYF. The CDR3 bases are TGTGCCAGCAGCTTATTATTTCCCGACAGGGGCGGGGAGACCCAGTACTTC.

This clonotype turned up a few times. The chain couples TRBV6-2 or TRBV6-3 to TRBJ2-3, with TRBD2 identical over 11 bases. The germline V gene encodes CDR1 MNHEY and CDR2 SVGEGT. This CDR3 region has 18 residues. J gave up 2 bases and V 2 bases, and 9 bases lay outside the gene matches. The CDR3: CASSYLLAGGQDTDTQYF. The CDR3 coding sequence is TGTGCCAGCAGTTACCTGCTAGCGGGGGGTCAGGACACAGATACGCAGTATTTT.

This clonotype was picked up a small number of times. Written as DNA, the CDR3 is TGTGCCAGCAGAATAACAGGGGGCAATTCACCCCTCCACTTT. It translates to CASRITGGNSPLHF. The chain joins TRBV5-4 to TRBJ1-6; TRBD1 agrees at 9 bases. The germline CDR1 and CDR2 sequences are SGHNT and YYREEE (reference sequence). After removal of 5 bases from V and 7 bases from J, the junction contained 4 bases not matched to a gene. The length of the CDR3 is 14 residues.

This clonotype was seen at least ten times. The chain couples TRBV5-1 to TRBJ2-1; TRBD1 agrees at 7 bases. Germline CDR1 reads SGHRS; CDR2 reads YFSETQ. V trimming: 2 bases; J trimming: 4 bases; junction bases outside the gene matches: 15. The CDR3 has 18 residues. CDR3 coding DNA: TGCGCCAGCAGCTTTTGGACAGGACCCCCCTTGGTTTACAATGAGCAGTTCTTC. Amino acids: CASSFWTGPPLVYNEQFF.

This clonotype has at least ten counts. The chain employs TRBV7-2 and TRBJ2-6, with 9 bases matching TRBD1. The CDR3 runs to 17 residues. V lost 6 bases and J lost 0; bases outside the gene matches: 6. CDR1 and CDR2 (germline): SGHTA, FQGNSA. This CDR3 is CASSAGTGYSGANVLTF. CDR3 nucleotide sequence: TGTGCCAGCAGTGCCGGGACAGGGTACTCTGGGGCCAACGTCCTGACTTTC.

CDR3 in DNA: TGTGCCAGTACCCCCAGTGTGGGACAAAAGAATGAGCAGTTCTTC. Translating gives CASTPSVGQKNEQFF. This chain joins TRBV19 and TRBJ2-1; D might be TRBD1 (6 bases). Germline V CDR1 and CDR2: LNHDA, SQIVND (reference sequence). The V end lost 7 bases, the J end lost 7 bases, and 20 bases lay between the germline ends. The CDR3 length is 15 residues.

In DNA form, the CDR3 reads TGTGCCAGCAGCCTGCCAGGACATAATCAGCCCCAGCATTTT. Its translation is CASSLPGHNQPQHF. The J gene is TRBJ1-5, the V gene TRBV7-9; D might be TRBD1 (5 bases). From germline, CDR1 is SEHNR and CDR2 FQNEAQ (reference sequence). The V gene lost 5 bases and the J gene lost 4 bases, with 12 bases spanning the gap. This CDR3 has 14 amino acids.

This clonotype came up a few times. V usage is TRBV7-9 and J usage is TRBJ1-1, with a possible D match to TRBD1 (5 bases). V lost 5 bases and J 8 bases, leaving 27 bases between the germline ends. The germline gives CDR1 SEHNR, CDR2 FQNEAQ (reference sequence). The CDR3 has 17 residues. The CDR3 sequence is CASSQPRDPSGDKEAFF. Written as DNA, the CDR3 is TGTGCCAGCAGCCAGCCTCGGGACCCGTCGGGCGACAAGGAAGCTTTCTTT.

The chain is built from TRBV4-1 and TRBJ1-2; TRBD1 matches at 9 bases. Trimming removed 0 bases from V and 3 bases from J; junction bases left unmatched: 5. This CDR3 spans 16 amino acids. Germline V gives CDR1 MGHRA, CDR2 YSYEKL. CDR3 coding DNA: TGCGCCAGCAGCCAAGACCTGGACAGGGGTTACTATGGCTACACCTTC. Translating it yields CASSQDLDRGYYGYTF.

V is TRBV20-1 and J is TRBJ2-3; 7 nucleotides line up with TRBD1. Germline loops: CDR1 DFQATT, CDR2 SNEGSKA (reference sequence). The CDR3 has 14 residues. V shed 6 bases, J shed 5 bases, and the junction held 11 bases outside the gene matches. CDR3 DNA: TGCAGTGCAGAATCCGATACAGGGGTAGATACGCAGTATTTT. Protein sequence: CSAESDTGVDTQYF.

The chain links TRBV4-1 to TRBJ1-2, with D hard to call. Germline CDR1 is MGHRA and CDR2 is YSYEKL. The CDR3 length is 16 residues. The V end was cut by 1 base, the J end by 2 bases, with 14 bases between. The CDR3 region is CASSQAVGRLNYGYTF. CDR3 DNA: TGCGCCAGCAGCCAAGCGGTCGGCAGGCTGAACTATGGCTACACCTTC.

The V and J genes are TRBV6-2 or TRBV6-3 and TRBJ2-3; D might be TRBD1 (5 bases). This CDR3 is built from 17 residues. Trimming stripped 7 bases from V and 2 bases from J, with 22 bases between. CDR1 and CDR2 (germline): MNHEY, SVGEGT. The CDR3 protein is CASTPHRGGLFTDTQYF. The CDR3 DNA reads as TGTGCCAGCACCCCCCATAGGGGTGGCCTCTTCACAGATACGCAGTATTTT.

CDR3 bases: TGTGCCAGTCTGGCAGCGGGGGGGCGTACCGGGGAGCTGTTTTTT. It yields the protein CASLAAGGRTGELFF. The chain is built from TRBV2 and TRBJ2-2, with TRBD2 matching over 10 bases. V was clipped by 9 bases and J by 5 bases; unmatched bases: 9. Per the germline V gene, CDR1 is SNHLY and CDR2 is FYNNEI. The CDR3 has 15 residues.

The rearrangement joins TRBV10-3 to TRBJ1-5; no reliable D call. The CDR3 runs to 17 residues. The germline V gene has CDR1 ENHRY and CDR2 SYGVKD. V gave up 0 bases and J gave up 0 bases, with 12 bases separating them. This CDR3 is CAISESLGQNSNQPQHF. CDR3 nucleotide sequence: TGTGCCATCAGTGAGTCGTTGGGTCAAAATAGCAATCAGCCCCAGCATTTT.

The genes are TRBV19 and TRBJ1-5; D is undetermined. The ends were cut back, 2 bases at V and 6 bases at J, with 2 bases in the middle. Germline V gene sequence: CDR1 LNHDA, CDR2 SQIVND (reference sequence). CDR3 size: 11 residues. The CDR3, as DNA: TGTGCCAGTAGTATAATTCAGCCCCAGCATTTT. Amino acid sequence: CASSIIQPQHF.

The chain uses TRBV25-1 and TRBJ1-3, with a tentative D call TRBD1 (6 bases). CDR3 size: 14 residues. The V gene's germline CDR1 is MGHDK and CDR2 SYGVNS. The germline V and J ends were trimmed by 6 bases and 3 bases, with 12 bases remaining between them. In DNA form, the CDR3 reads TGTGCCAGCAGCCTCAGGGGAGGTGGAAACACCATATATTTT. It yields the protein CASSLRGGGNTIYF.

This clonotype was detected a few times. J is TRBJ1-4 and V is TRBV6-1; D is undetermined. The germline V gene encodes CDR1 MNHNS and CDR2 SASEGT. There are 13 residues in the CDR3. V was pared by 5 bases and J by 4 bases, with 8 bases between. As DNA, the CDR3 is TGTGCCAGCAGTTACCCGCTTAATGAAAAACTGTTTTTT. Its translation is CASSYPLNEKLFF.

With respect to this clonotype: A single base separates this from a much larger clone, so it may be a read error. This sequence joins TRBV7-2 and TRBJ2-7, with D possibly being TRBD1 (5 bases). V gave up 7 bases and J gave up 3 bases, with 13 bases separating them. The CDR3 length is 13 residues. Germline V gene sequence: CDR1 SGHTA, CDR2 FQGNSA. CDR3: CASNRTSLYEQYF. CDR3 nucleotides: TGTGCCAGCAATCGGACAAGCCTCTACGAGCAGTACTTC.

The rearrangement uses TRBV7-6 and TRBJ1-2; no clear D. The V and J ends lost 5 bases and 4 bases respectively, with 20 bases between them. The CDR3 is 16 amino acids. The germline V gene has CDR1 SGHVS and CDR2 FNYEAQ. CDR3 DNA sequence: TGTGCCAGCAGCGCGTCAGGACCGAACTCCCTCTATGGCTACACCTTC. Amino acid sequence: CASSASGPNSLYGYTF.

For the CDR3, the DNA is TGTGCCAGCAGTTCCCCCGGCTGGGAAGCTTTCTTT. This translates into CASSSPGWEAFF. V and J are TRBV28 and TRBJ1-1; D gene unclear. Per germline, CDR1 MDHEN and CDR2 SYDVKM. With 4 bases removed from V and 8 bases from J, the gap between germline ends came to 11 bases. This CDR3 comprises 12 residues.

This clonotype was seen just once. V usage is TRBV29-1 and J usage is TRBJ2-2; perhaps TRBD2 as D (7 bases). The V gene's germline CDR1 is SQVTM and CDR2 ANQGSEA. The CDR3 has 14 amino acids. V was clipped by 7 bases and J by 6 bases, with 18 bases between them. DNA for the CDR3: TGCAGCGCCCCAGTAGGGGGGGCGGCCGGGGAGCTGTTTTTT. Amino acids: CSAPVGGAAGELFF.